This TCR beta chain was captured in a study of T cells after yellow fever vaccination. The sample holds a few counts of this clonotype. Conversion of TCR transcripts into cDNA relied on 5'RACE template switching, which added a universal primer site and UMIs. TCRdb re-analysed the 5' RACE reads in MiXCR, keeping a single row per CDR3 protein. Found here are over 65,000 distinct CDR3 sequences, about an eighth of them singletons; the top ten hold just under 25%. Trimming stripped 4 bases from V and 5 bases from J, with 15 bases between. CDR1 SGHAT and CDR2 FQDESV come from the germline V gene (reference sequence). CDR3 length equals 14 residues.

The sequence was obtained from a man between 18 and 35 years old who received the YFV17D yellow fever vaccine. The starting material was CD8+ T cells not binding an NS4B(214-222) dextramer, sorted from PBMCs, obtained less than 25 days after the first yellow fever vaccination. This chain uses TRBV11-1 with TRBJ2-7; tentative D call: TRBD2 (6 bases). The CDR3 protein is CASSSGGISHEQYF. CDR3 DNA sequence: TGTGCCAGCAGCTCCGGGGGTATCAGCCACGAGCAGTACTTC.